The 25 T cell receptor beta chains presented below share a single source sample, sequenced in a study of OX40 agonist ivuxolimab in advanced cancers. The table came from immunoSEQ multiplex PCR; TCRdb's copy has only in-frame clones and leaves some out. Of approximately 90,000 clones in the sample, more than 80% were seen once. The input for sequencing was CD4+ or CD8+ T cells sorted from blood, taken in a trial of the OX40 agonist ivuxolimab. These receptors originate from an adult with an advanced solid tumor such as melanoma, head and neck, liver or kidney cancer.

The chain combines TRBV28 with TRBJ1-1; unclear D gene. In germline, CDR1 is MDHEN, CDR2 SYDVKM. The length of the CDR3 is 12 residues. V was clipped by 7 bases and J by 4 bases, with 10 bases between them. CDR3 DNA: TGTGCCAGCACCCAGACCGTCACTGAAGCTTTCTTT. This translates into CASTQTVTEAFF.

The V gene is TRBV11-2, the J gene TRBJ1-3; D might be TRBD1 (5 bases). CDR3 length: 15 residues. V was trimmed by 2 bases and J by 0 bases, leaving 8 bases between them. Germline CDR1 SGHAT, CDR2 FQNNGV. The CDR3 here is CASSLQGLSGNTIYF. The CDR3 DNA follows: TGTGCCAGCAGCTTACAGGGACTCTCTGGAAACACCATATATTTT.

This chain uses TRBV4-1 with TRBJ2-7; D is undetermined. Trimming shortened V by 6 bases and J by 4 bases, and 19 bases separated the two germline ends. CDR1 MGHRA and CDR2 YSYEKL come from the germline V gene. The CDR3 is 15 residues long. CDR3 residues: CASSTRWAVGYEQYF. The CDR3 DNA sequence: TGCGCCAGCAGTACACGGTGGGCAGTAGGATACGAGCAGTACTTC.

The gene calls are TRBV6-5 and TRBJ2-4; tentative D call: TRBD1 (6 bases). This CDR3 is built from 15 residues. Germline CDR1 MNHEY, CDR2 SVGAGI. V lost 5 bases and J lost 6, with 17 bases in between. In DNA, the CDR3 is TGTGCCAGCAGTAGACGCCGGGACACTATAAACATTCAGTACTTC. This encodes CASSRRRDTINIQYF.

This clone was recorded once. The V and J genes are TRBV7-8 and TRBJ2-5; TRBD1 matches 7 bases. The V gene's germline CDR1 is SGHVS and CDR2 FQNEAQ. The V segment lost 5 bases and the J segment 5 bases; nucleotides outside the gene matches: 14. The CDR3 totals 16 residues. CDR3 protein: CASSPYRDSLKETQYF. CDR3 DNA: TGTGCCAGCAGCCCATACCGGGACAGCTTAAAGGAGACCCAGTACTTC. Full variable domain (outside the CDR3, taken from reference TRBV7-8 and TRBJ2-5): GAGVSQSPRYKVAKRGQDVALRCDPISGHVSLFWYQQALGQGPEFLTYFQNEAQLDKSGLPSDRFFAERPEGSVSTLKIQRTQQEDSAVYLCASSPYRDSLKETQYFGPGTRLLVL.

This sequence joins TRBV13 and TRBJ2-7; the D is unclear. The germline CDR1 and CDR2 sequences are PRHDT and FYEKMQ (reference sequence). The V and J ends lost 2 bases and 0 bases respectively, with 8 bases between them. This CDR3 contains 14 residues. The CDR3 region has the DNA TGTGCCAGCAGCTTAACTTTAAACTCCTACGAGCAGTACTTC. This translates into CASSLTLNSYEQYF.

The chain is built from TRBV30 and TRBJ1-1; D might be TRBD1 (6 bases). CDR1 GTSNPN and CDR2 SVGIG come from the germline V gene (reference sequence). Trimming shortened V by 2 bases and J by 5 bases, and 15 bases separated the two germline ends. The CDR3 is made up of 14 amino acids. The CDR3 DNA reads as TGTGCCTGGAGTTGGGGGCGGCCGGGGACTGAAGCTTTCTTT. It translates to CAWSWGRPGTEAFF.

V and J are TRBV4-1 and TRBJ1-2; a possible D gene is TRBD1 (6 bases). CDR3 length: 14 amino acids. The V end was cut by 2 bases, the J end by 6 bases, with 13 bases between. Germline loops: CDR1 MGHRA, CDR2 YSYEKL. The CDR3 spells CASSQNTGLDGYTF. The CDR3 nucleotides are TGCGCCAGCAGCCAAAACACAGGGTTAGATGGCTACACCTTC.

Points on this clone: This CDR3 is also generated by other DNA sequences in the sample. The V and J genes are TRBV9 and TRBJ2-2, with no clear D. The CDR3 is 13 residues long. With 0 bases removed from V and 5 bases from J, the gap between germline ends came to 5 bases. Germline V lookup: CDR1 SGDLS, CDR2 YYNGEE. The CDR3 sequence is CASSVGLTGELFF. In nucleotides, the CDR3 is TGTGCCAGCAGCGTAGGTCTTACCGGGGAGCTGTTTTTT.

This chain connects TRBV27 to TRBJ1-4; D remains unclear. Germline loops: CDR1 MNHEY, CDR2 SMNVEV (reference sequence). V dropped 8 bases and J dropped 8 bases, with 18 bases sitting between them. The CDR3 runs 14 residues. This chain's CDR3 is CASAKVPSVEKLFF. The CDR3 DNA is TGTGCCAGCGCGAAAGTCCCCTCGGTGGAAAAACTGTTTTTT.

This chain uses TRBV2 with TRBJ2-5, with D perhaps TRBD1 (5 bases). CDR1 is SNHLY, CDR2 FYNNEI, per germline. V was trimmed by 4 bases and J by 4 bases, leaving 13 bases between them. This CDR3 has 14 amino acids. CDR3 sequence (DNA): TGTGCCAGCAGTGGTTCTGTGGGGCCAGAGACCCAGTACTTC. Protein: CASSGSVGPETQYF. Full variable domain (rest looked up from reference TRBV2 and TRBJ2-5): EPEVTQTPSHQVTQMGQEVILRCVPISNHLYFYWYRQILGQKVEFLVSFYNNEISEKSEIFDDQFSVERPDGSNFTLKIRSTKLEDSAMYFCASSGSVGPETQYFGPGTRLLVL.

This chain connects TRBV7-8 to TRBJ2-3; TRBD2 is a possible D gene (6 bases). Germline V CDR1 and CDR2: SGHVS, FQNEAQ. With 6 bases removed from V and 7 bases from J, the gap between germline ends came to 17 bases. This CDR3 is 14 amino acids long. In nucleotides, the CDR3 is TGTGCCAGCAGTTCTAGACTAGACCCCTATACGCAGTATTTT. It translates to CASSSRLDPYTQYF.

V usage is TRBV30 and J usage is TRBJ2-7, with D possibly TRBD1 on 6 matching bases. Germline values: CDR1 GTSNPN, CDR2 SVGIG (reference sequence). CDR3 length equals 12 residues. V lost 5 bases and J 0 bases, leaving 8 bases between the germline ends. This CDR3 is CAWEGVSYEQYF. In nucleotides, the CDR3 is TGTGCCTGGGAGGGGGTCTCCTACGAGCAGTACTTC.

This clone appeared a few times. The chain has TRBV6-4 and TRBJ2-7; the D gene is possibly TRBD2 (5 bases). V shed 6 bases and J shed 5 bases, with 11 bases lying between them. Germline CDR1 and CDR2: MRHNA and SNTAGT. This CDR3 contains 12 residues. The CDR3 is CASRGVLHEQYF. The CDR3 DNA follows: TGTGCCAGCAGGGGAGTATTACACGAGCAGTACTTC.

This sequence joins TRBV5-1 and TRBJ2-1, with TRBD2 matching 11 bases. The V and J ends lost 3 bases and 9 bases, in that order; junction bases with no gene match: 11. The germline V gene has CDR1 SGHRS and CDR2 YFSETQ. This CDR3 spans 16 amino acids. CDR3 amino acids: CASSSRLAGSFREQFF. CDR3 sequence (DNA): TGCGCCAGCAGCTCTCGACTAGCGGGAAGTTTTCGTGAGCAGTTCTTC.

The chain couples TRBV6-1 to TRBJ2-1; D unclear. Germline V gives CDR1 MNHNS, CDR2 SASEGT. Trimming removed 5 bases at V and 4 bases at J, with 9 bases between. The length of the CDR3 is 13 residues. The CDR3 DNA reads TGTGCCAGCAGTTATTTGGGGTACAATGAGCAGTTCTTC. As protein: CASSYLGYNEQFF.

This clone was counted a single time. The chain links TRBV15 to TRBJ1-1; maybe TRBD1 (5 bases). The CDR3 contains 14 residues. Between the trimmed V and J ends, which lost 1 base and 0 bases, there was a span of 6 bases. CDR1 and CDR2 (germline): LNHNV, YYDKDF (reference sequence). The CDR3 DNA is TGTGCCACCAGCAGAGGGACAATGAACACTGAAGCTTTCTTT. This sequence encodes CATSRGTMNTEAFF.

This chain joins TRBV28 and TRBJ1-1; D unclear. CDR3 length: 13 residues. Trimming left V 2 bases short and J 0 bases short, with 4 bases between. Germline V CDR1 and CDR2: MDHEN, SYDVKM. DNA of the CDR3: TGTGCCAGCAGTTTAGGAATGAACACTGAAGCTTTCTTT. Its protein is CASSLGMNTEAFF.

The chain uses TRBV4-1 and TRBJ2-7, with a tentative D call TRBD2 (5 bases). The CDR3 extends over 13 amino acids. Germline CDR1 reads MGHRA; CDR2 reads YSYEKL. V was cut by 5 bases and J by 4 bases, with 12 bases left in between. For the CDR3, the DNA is TGCGCCAGCAGCTCCCGGGAAACTTACGAGCAGTACTTC. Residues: CASSSRETYEQYF.

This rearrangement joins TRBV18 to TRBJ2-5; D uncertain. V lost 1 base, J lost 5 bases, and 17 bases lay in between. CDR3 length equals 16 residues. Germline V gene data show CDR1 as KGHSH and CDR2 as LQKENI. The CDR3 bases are TGTGCCAGCTCACCACTTACGGGCAGCCTAGGGGAGACCCAGTACTTC. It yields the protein CASSPLTGSLGETQYF.

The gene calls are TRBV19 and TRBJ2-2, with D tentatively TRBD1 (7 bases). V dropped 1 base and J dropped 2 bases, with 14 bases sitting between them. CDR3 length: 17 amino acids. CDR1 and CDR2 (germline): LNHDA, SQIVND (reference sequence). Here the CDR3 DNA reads TGTGCCAGTAGTATAGTGGGAGGAGGGGGCAACACCGGGGAGCTGTTTTTT. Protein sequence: CASSIVGGGGNTGELFF.

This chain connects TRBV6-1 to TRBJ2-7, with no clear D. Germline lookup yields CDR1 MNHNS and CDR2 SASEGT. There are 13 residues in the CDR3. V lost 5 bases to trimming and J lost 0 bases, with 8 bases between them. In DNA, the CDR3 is TGTGCCAGCAGTATGACCCCCTCCTACGAGCAGTACTTC. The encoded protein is CASSMTPSYEQYF.

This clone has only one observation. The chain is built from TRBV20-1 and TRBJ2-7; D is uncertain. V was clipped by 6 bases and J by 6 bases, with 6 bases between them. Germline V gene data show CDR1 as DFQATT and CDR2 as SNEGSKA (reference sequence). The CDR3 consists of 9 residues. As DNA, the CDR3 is TGCAGTGCCATCGGCGAGCAGTACTTC. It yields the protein CSAIGEQYF.

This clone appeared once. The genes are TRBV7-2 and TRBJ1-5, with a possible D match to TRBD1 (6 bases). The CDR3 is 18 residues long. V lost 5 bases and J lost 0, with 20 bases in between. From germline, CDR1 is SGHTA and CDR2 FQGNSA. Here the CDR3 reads CASSRGGLGQYSNQPQHF. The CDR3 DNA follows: TGTGCCAGCAGCCGAGGGGGGTTAGGGCAGTATAGCAATCAGCCCCAGCATTTT.

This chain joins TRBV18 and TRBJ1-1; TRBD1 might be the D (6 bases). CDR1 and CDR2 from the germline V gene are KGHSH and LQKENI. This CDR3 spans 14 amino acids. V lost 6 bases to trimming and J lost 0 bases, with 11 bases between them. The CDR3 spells CASSDQGLNTEAFF. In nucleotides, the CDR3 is TGTGCCAGCTCGGACCAGGGGCTGAACACTGAAGCTTTCTTT. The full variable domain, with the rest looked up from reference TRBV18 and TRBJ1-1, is NAGVMQNPRHLVRRRGQEARLRCSPMKGHSHVYWYRQLPEEGLKFMVYLQKENIIDESGMPKERFSAEFPKEGPSILRIQQVVRGDSAAYFCASSDQGLNTEAFFGQGTRLTVV.